These T cell receptor beta chains were read from a single sample in a study of cytomegalovirus exposure and HLA in healthy donors. The repertoire was sequenced with immunoSEQ multiplex PCR; TCRdb's copy has only in-frame clones and lacks some. The sample gives roughly 180,000 clones, about 73% of which show up once; less than 15% is in the top ten. Material for sequencing was PBMCs. The origin of the receptors is a woman between 50 and 59 years old in good health and CMV-seropositive. The CDR3 runs from the conserved cysteine through the conserved F or W. A D gene is named only where the DNA matches it firmly. Where a row states a size, it is once, few, many or the class of an expanded clone; other rows omit it.

D gene: -
clone size: -
V gene: TRBV6-6
J gene: TRBJ1-1
CDR3 protein: CASSFGLGGNTEAFF
CDR3 DNA: TGTGCCAGCAGTTTTGGGCTGGGGGGGAACACTGAAGCTTTCTTT

D gene: TRBD1
clone size: -
V gene: TRBV6-1
J gene: TRBJ1-2
CDR3 protein: CASSPDRGLNGYTF
CDR3 DNA: TGTGCCAGCAGCCCTGACAGGGGATTGAATGGCTACACCTTC

D gene: -
clone size: -
V gene: TRBV6-5
J gene: TRBJ2-7
CDR3 protein: CASSSLRVSSSYEQYF
CDR3 DNA: TGTGCCAGCAGTTCCCTCAGGGTTTCAAGCTCCTACGAGCAGTACTTC

D gene: -
clone size: few
V gene: TRBV18
J gene: TRBJ2-7
CDR3 protein: CASSPQYEQYF
CDR3 DNA: TGTGCCAGCTCACCTCAGTACGAGCAGTACTTC

D gene: -
clone size: -
V gene: TRBV15
J gene: TRBJ2-1
CDR3 protein: CATSSPGTFPYNEQFF
CDR3 DNA: TGTGCCACCAGCAGTCCCGGGACTTTCCCCTACAATGAGCAGTTCTTC

D gene: TRBD2
clone size: -
V gene: TRBV4-2
J gene: TRBJ2-7
CDR3 protein: CASSHGLAGGSYEQYF
CDR3 DNA: TGTGCCAGCAGCCACGGACTAGCGGGGGGTTCCTACGAGCAGTACTTC

D gene: -
clone size: few
V gene: TRBV7-9
J gene: TRBJ1-1
CDR3 protein: CSSSISGRTEAFF
CDR3 DNA: TGTTCCAGCAGCATTTCAGGGCGAACTGAAGCTTTCTTT

D gene: TRBD1
clone size: -
V gene: TRBV13
J gene: TRBJ1-1
CDR3 protein: CASSLGTGTGYTEAFF
CDR3 DNA: TGTGCCAGCAGCTTAGGAACCGGGACAGGTTACACTGAAGCTTTCTTT

D gene: TRBD1
clone size: -
V gene: TRBV6-1
J gene: TRBJ2-2
CDR3 protein: CASSDGQGLPGELFF
CDR3 DNA: TGTGCCAGCAGTGACGGACAGGGGCTCCCCGGGGAGCTGTTTTTT

D gene: -
clone size: few
V gene: TRBV7-9
J gene: TRBJ2-5
CDR3 protein: CASSLGAGWGETQYF
CDR3 DNA: TGTGCCAGCAGCTTAGGGGCGGGATGGGGAGAGACCCAGTACTTC

D gene: TRBD1
clone size: -
V gene: TRBV6-1
J gene: TRBJ1-1
CDR3 protein: CASSAQGAANTEAFF
CDR3 DNA: TGTGCCAGCAGTGCACAGGGGGCTGCTAACACTGAAGCTTTCTTT

D gene: -
clone size: -
V gene: TRBV30
J gene: TRBJ2-2
CDR3 protein: CAWSVTAGELFF
CDR3 DNA: TGTGCCTGGAGTGTAACGGCCGGGGAGCTGTTTTTT

D gene: TRBD1
clone size: -
V gene: TRBV15
J gene: TRBJ2-1
CDR3 protein: CATSRGTGSYNEQFF
CDR3 DNA: TGTGCCACCAGCAGAGGGACAGGGTCCTACAATGAGCAGTTCTTC

D gene: -
clone size: -
V gene: TRBV30
J gene: TRBJ2-3
CDR3 protein: CAWSVRRADTQYF
CDR3 DNA: TGTGCCTGGAGTGTACGGAGAGCTGATACGCAGTATTTT

D gene: TRBD2
clone size: -
V gene: TRBV5-6
J gene: TRBJ2-5
CDR3 protein: CASSLEYLAGVQETQYF
CDR3 DNA: TGTGCCAGCAGCTTGGAGTACCTAGCGGGGGTCCAAGAGACCCAGTACTTC

D gene: TRBD1
clone size: -
V gene: TRBV30
J gene: TRBJ1-2
CDR3 protein: CAWSRSQGEYGYTF
CDR3 DNA: TGTGCCTGGAGTAGATCCCAGGGGGAGTATGGCTACACCTTC

D gene: TRBD2
clone size: -
V gene: TRBV7-6
J gene: TRBJ2-7
CDR3 protein: CASSSGGGEQYF
CDR3 DNA: TGTGCCAGCAGCTCGGGGGGGGGCGAGCAGTACTTC

D gene: TRBD1
clone size: -
V gene: TRBV6-5
J gene: TRBJ2-1
CDR3 protein: CASSSDRGLYNEQFF
CDR3 DNA: TGTGCCAGCAGTTCGGACAGGGGGCTCTACAATGAGCAGTTCTTC

D gene: TRBD1
clone size: -
V gene: TRBV5-6
J gene: TRBJ1-2
CDR3 protein: CASSSIFSRQGTYGYTF
CDR3 DNA: TGTGCCAGCAGCTCTATCTTCTCCCGACAGGGTACCTATGGCTACACCTTC

D gene: TRBD2
clone size: few
V gene: TRBV4-1
J gene: TRBJ2-1
CDR3 protein: CASSLRLAGGPSYNEQFF
CDR3 DNA: TGCGCCAGCAGCCTACGCTTAGCGGGGGGGCCGTCTTACAATGAGCAGTTCTTC

D gene: TRBD1
clone size: -
V gene: TRBV6-1
J gene: TRBJ1-1
CDR3 protein: CASSENLSAGGWSEAFF
CDR3 DNA: TGTGCCAGCAGTGAGAATTTGTCGGCAGGGGGCTGGTCTGAAGCCTTCTTT

D gene: TRBD1
clone size: -
V gene: TRBV5-6
J gene: TRBJ2-3
CDR3 protein: CASEGAATDTQYF
CDR3 DNA: TGTGCCAGCGAGGGGGCGGCCACAGATACGCAGTATTTT

D gene: TRBD1
clone size: -
V gene: TRBV18
J gene: TRBJ1-5
CDR3 protein: CASSPWTGGQPQHF
CDR3 DNA: TGTGCCAGCTCACCATGGACAGGGGGCCAGCCCCAGCATTTT

D gene: TRBD1
clone size: -
V gene: TRBV14
J gene: TRBJ1-2
CDR3 protein: CASSQYYRGGYTF
CDR3 DNA: TGTGCCAGCAGCCAATATTACAGGGGTGGCTACACCTTC

D gene: -
clone size: -
V gene: TRBV6-1
J gene: TRBJ2-2
CDR3 protein: CASSDWETGELFF
CDR3 DNA: TGTGCCAGCAGTGATTGGGAGACCGGGGAGCTGTTTTTT

D gene: -
clone size: -
V gene: TRBV27
J gene: TRBJ1-5
CDR3 protein: CASSLTRLYQPQHF
CDR3 DNA: TGTGCCAGCAGCCTTACCAGGTTATATCAGCCCCAGCATTTT